Each of the 7 T cell receptor beta chains below was sequenced from the same sample in a study of T cell changes during pregnancy in multiple sclerosis. The protocol was immunoSEQ multiplex PCR, while the TCRdb copy is restricted to in-frame clones and leaves out a portion. The data hold some 38,000 clones, with under 95% observed a single time. The starting material was CD4+ T cells from peripheral blood mononuclear cells, obtained in the second trimester of pregnancy. These receptors all come from a female donor in good health, enrolled as a control in a pregnancy study.

J is TRBJ1-4 and V is TRBV6-1; tentatively, D is TRBD1 (5 bases). The CDR3 extends over 16 amino acids. Trimming removed 2 bases from V and 5 bases from J, with 15 bases in between. Germline CDR1 reads MNHNS; CDR2 reads SASEGT. The CDR3 DNA reads TGTGCCAGCAGTGAAAACCCTCAGGGCGGCAATGAAAAACTGTTTTTT. Translating gives CASSENPQGGNEKLFF.

The J gene is TRBJ2-3, the V gene TRBV9, with D perhaps matching TRBD2 (7 bases). The CDR3 is made up of 15 amino acids. The germline V gene has CDR1 SGDLS and CDR2 YYNGEE. V was pared by 7 bases and J by 2 bases, with 17 bases between. The CDR3 DNA reads as TGTGCCAGCGACTACGGGGGGCGGAACACAGATACGCAGTATTTT. Encoded protein: CASDYGGRNTDTQYF.

This rearrangement joins TRBV7-2 to TRBJ2-7; 9 bases fit TRBD2. With V trimmed by 0 bases and J by 6 bases, 6 bases remained unmatched. Germline V gives CDR1 SGHTA, CDR2 FQGNSA. This CDR3 has 15 amino acids. The DNA for the CDR3 is TGTGCCAGCAGCTTAGCTGCGAGCGGGGGGCTCGAGCAGTACTTC. The encoded protein is CASSLAASGGLEQYF. Variable domain in full (rest from reference TRBV7-2 and TRBJ2-7): GAGVSQSPSNKVTEKGKDVELRCDPISGHTALYWYRQSLGQGLEFLIYFQGNSAPDKSGLPSDRFSAERTGGSVSTLTIQRTQQEDSAVYLCASSLAASGGLEQYFGPGTRLTVT.

The V and J genes are TRBV18 and TRBJ1-4; D remains unclear. The CDR3 sequence is 14 residues long. V lost 4 bases to trimming and J lost 2 bases, with 8 bases between them. The germline V gene has CDR1 KGHSH and CDR2 LQKENI. CDR3 protein: CASSLYQTNEKLFF. CDR3 in DNA: TGTGCCAGCTCACTGTACCAGACTAATGAAAAACTGTTTTTT.

This chain joins TRBV15 and TRBJ2-7; D is possibly TRBD1 (6 bases). Trimming removed 0 bases from V and 3 bases from J, with 9 bases in between. The CDR3 is made up of 14 amino acids. The germline V gene encodes CDR1 LNHNV and CDR2 YYDKDF (reference sequence). This CDR3 reads CATSRDTRGYEQYF. The CDR3 DNA is TGTGCCACCAGCAGAGATACCAGGGGCTACGAGCAGTACTTC. Variable domain in full (rest from reference TRBV15 and TRBJ2-7): DAMVIQNPRYQVTQFGKPVTLSCSQTLNHNVMYWYQQKSSQAPKLLFHYYDKDFNNEADTPDNFQSRRPNTSFCFLDIRSPGLGDTAMYLCATSRDTRGYEQYFGPGTRLTVT.

V gene TRBV7-2 combines with J gene TRBJ2-2, with 7 bases identical to TRBD2. The CDR3 length is 16 residues. V gave up 10 bases and J gave up 1 base; unmatched junction bases: 12. Germline lookup yields CDR1 SGHTA and CDR2 FQGNSA. In DNA, the CDR3 is TGTGCCACCAAACGGACGGGGGGACTGAACACCGGGGAGCTGTTTTTT. This encodes CATKRTGGLNTGELFF.

The V call is TRBV7-3, the J call TRBJ2-2, with 8 bases fitting TRBD1. This CDR3 is 15 amino acids long. Trimming removed 4 bases from V and 0 bases from J; junction bases left unmatched: 1. CDR1 is SGHTA and CDR2 is FQGTGA in the germline V gene. The CDR3 DNA is TGTGCCAGCAGCTCACAGGGGGCGAACACCGGGGAGCTGTTTTTT. Translation: CASSSQGANTGELFF.